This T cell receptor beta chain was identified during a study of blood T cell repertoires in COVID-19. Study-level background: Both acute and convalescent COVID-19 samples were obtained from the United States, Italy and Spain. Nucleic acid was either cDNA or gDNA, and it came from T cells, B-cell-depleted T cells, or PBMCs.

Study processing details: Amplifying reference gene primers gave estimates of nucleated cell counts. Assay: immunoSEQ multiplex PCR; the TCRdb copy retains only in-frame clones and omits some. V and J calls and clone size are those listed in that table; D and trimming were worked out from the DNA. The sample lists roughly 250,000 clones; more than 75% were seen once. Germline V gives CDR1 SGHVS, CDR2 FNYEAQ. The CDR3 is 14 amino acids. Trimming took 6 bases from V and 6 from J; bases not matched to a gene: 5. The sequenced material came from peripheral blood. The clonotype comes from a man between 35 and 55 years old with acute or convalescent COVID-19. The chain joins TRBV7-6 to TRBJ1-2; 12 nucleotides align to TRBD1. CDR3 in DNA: TGTGCCAGCAGACCAGGGACAGGGGGCCATGGCTACACCTTC. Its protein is CASRPGTGGHGYTF. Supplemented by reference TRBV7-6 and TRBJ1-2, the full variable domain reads GAGVSQSPRYKVTKRGQDVALRCDPISGHVSLYWYRQALGQGPEFLTYFNYEAQQDKSGLPNDRFSAERPEGSISTLTIQRTEQRDSAMYRCASRPGTGGHGYTFGSGTRLTVV.